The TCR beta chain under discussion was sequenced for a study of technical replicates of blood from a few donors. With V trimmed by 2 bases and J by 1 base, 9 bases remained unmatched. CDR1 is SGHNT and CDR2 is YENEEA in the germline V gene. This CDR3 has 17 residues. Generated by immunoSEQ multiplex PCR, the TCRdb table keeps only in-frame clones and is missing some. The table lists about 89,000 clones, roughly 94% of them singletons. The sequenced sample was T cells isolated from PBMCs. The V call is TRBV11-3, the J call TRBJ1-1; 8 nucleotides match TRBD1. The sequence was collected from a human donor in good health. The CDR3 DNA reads TGTGCCAGCAGCTTAAGTATAGGACAGGGACCGAACACTGAAGCTTTCTTT. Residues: CASSLSIGQGPNTEAFF. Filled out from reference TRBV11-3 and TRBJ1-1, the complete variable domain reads EAGVVQSPRYKIIEKKQPVAFWCNPISGHNTLYWYLQNLGQGPELLIRYENEEAVDDSQLPKDRFSAERLKGVDSTLKIQPAELGDSAVYLCASSLSIGQGPNTEAFFGQGTRLTVV.